In this sample, the clone carrying this T cell receptor beta chain turned up a few times. cDNA molecules, individually, were tagged with unique molecular identifiers. Each CDR3 protein gets one entry after TCRdb re-called the 5' RACE reads with MiXCR. The repertoire holds around 84,000 distinct CDR3 sequences, with around an eighth as singletons. These data originate in a study of early T cells in non-severe SARS-CoV-2 infection. Per germline, CDR1 SEHNR and CDR2 FQNEAQ (reference sequence). The V end was cut by 7 bases, the J end by 5 bases, with 14 bases between. This CDR3 has 13 residues. This TCR was sampled from an adult who was a healthcare worker with PCR-confirmed SARS-CoV-2 infection or an uninfected control (not recorded which). The material sequenced was whole blood. J is TRBJ1-2 and V is TRBV7-9; D not resolved. The CDR3: CASNDGRSYGYTF. In DNA, the CDR3 is TGTGCCAGCAACGACGGAAGGTCTTATGGCTACACCTTC. The entire variable domain, with the rest obtained from reference TRBV7-9 and TRBJ1-2, is as follows: DTGVSQNPRHKITKRGQNVTFRCDPISEHNRLYWYRQTLGQGPEFLTYFQNEAQLEKSRLLSDRFSAERPKGSFSTLEIQRTEQGDSAMYLCASNDGRSYGYTFGSGTRLTVV.